This entry lists 31 T cell receptor beta chains sequenced from one sample in a study of OX40 agonist ivuxolimab in advanced cancers. Library creation used the immunoSEQ multiplex PCR assay. In its TCRdb copy, this immuneACCESS table keeps in-frame sequences only and misses some clones. Where compared with another copy, unresolved V genes explain less than half of these, and the others have no known cause. This sample is represented by around 91,000 clones; about 91% of them were singletons. The ten largest account for approximately 0.19% of the sample. The specimen comprised CD4+ or CD8+ T cells sorted from blood, sampled in a trial of the OX40 agonist ivuxolimab. The receptors come from an adult with an advanced solid tumor such as melanoma, head and neck, liver or kidney cancer.

The chain joins TRBV10-3 to TRBJ1-6, with D maybe TRBD1 (5 bases). This CDR3 contains 15 residues. Per the germline V gene, CDR1 is ENHRY and CDR2 is SYGVKD. Trimming removed 2 bases from V and 5 bases from J, with 10 bases in between. The CDR3 protein is CAISEGGANNSPLHF. CDR3 coding DNA: TGTGCCATCAGTGAGGGCGGGGCGAATAATTCACCCCTCCACTTT.

This chain connects TRBV19 to TRBJ2-7, with 11 positions matching TRBD2. Trimming at V came to 6 bases and at J to 0 bases, leaving 4 bases not matched to a gene. CDR3 length equals 15 residues. The germline gives CDR1 LNHDA, CDR2 SQIVND (reference sequence). CDR3 DNA sequence: TGTGCCAGTAGCGGACTAGCGGGCAACTCCTACGAGCAGTACTTC. This gives the protein CASSGLAGNSYEQYF. Variable domain in full (rest from reference TRBV19 and TRBJ2-7): DGGITQSPKYLFRKEGQNVTLSCEQNLNHDAMYWYRQDPGQGLRLIYYSQIVNDFQKGDIAEGYSVSREKKESFPLTVTSAQKNPTAFYLCASSGLAGNSYEQYFGPGTRLTVT.

The chain recombines TRBV7-8 with TRBJ2-1; D is unresolved. V was cut by 4 bases and J by 9 bases, with 10 bases left in between. Germline V gene lookup returns CDR1 SGHVS and CDR2 FQNEAQ. The CDR3 runs 12 residues. The CDR3 DNA reads as TGTGCCAGCAGCTCATTTGGGCCTGAGCAGTTCTTC. Amino acid sequence: CASSSFGPEQFF. Complete variable domain (other parts from reference TRBV7-8 and TRBJ2-1): GAGVSQSPRYKVAKRGQDVALRCDPISGHVSLFWYQQALGQGPEFLTYFQNEAQLDKSGLPSDRFFAERPEGSVSTLKIQRTQQEDSAVYLCASSSFGPEQFFGPGTRLTVL.

This clone has just a few counts. The chain combines TRBV29-1 with TRBJ1-1, with 7 bases aligning to TRBD1. The CDR3 is 12 residues long. The trim removed 6 bases at V and 3 bases at J, leaving 4 bases unmatched. Germline CDR1 and CDR2: SQVTM and ANQGSEA. CDR3 protein: CSVDTGDTEAFF. As DNA, the CDR3 is TGCAGCGTGGATACAGGGGACACTGAAGCTTTCTTT. Variable domain in full (rest from reference TRBV29-1 and TRBJ1-1): SAVISQKPSRDICQRGTSLTIQCQVDSQVTMMFWYRQQPGQSLTLIATANQGSEATYESGFVIDKFPISRPNLTFSTLTVSNMSPEDSSIYLCSVDTGDTEAFFGQGTRLTVV.

The chain carries TRBV18 and TRBJ1-4; D is undetermined. Trimming left V 2 bases short and J 5 bases short, with 12 bases between. Germline loops: CDR1 KGHSH, CDR2 LQKENI. The CDR3 is made up of 15 amino acids. The CDR3 loop is CASSPNSGENEKLFF. The CDR3 DNA reads TGTGCCAGCTCACCAAATTCAGGAGAAAATGAAAAACTGTTTTTT.

This clone was detected only once. CDR3 sequence (DNA): TGCGCCAGCAGCCAATACAGGGGGGACTCCTACGAGCAGTACTTC. This sequence encodes CASSQYRGDSYEQYF. The V and J genes are TRBV4-3 and TRBJ2-7, with 8 bases fitting TRBD1. Germline CDR1 reads LGHNA; CDR2 reads YSLEER. This CDR3 contains 15 residues. V trimming: 2 bases; J trimming: 0 bases; junction bases outside the gene matches: 3.

This clone was detected once. The J gene is TRBJ2-1, the V gene TRBV27; TRBD2 aligns across 10 bases. CDR1 MNHEY and CDR2 SMNVEV come from the germline V gene (reference sequence). The V gene end was trimmed by 6 bases and the J gene end by 9 bases; junction bases not matched to a gene: 17. CDR3 size: 17 residues. CDR3 region: CASRSFAVASGSLEQFF. DNA for the CDR3: TGTGCCAGCAGATCCTTCGCCGTGGCTAGCGGGAGCCTTGAGCAGTTCTTC.

V usage is TRBV19 and J usage is TRBJ1-6; D is undetermined. Deletions cut 6 bases from V and 7 bases from J, with 13 bases between. Germline CDR1 LNHDA, CDR2 SQIVND (reference sequence). The CDR3 is 14 residues long. CDR3 region: CASSVGSPNSPLHF. The CDR3 DNA reads as TGTGCCAGTAGCGTCGGATCACCGAATTCACCCCTCCACTTT.

The chain employs TRBV2 and TRBJ2-7; TRBD1 matches 9 bases. V shed 8 bases and J 2 bases; nucleotides not matched to a gene: 7. Germline CDR1 reads SNHLY; CDR2 reads FYNNEI. This CDR3 contains 14 residues. CDR3 nucleotides: TGTGCCAGCCGCCGGGACAGGGACGCCTACGAGCAGTACTTC. Its protein product is CASRRDRDAYEQYF.

This sequence joins TRBV19 and TRBJ1-5; possibly TRBD1 for D (6 bases). The CDR3 spans 14 residues. Germline loops: CDR1 LNHDA, CDR2 SQIVND (reference sequence). V shed 0 bases and J shed 7 bases, with 10 bases lying between them. CDR3 residues: CASSIDVQGQPQHF. CDR3 bases: TGTGCCAGTAGTATAGACGTACAGGGACAGCCCCAGCATTTT.

The chain carries TRBV9 and TRBJ2-7; D not certain. In germline, CDR1 is SGDLS, CDR2 YYNGEE. The CDR3 spans 14 residues. V lost 7 bases and J lost 5, with 19 bases in between. Here the CDR3 DNA reads TGTGCCAGCCCTATGCTAAAGCCGGTTGACGAGCAGTACTTC. Its translation is CASPMLKPVDEQYF. The variable domain in full, completed from reference TRBV9 and TRBJ2-7, reads DSGVTQTPKHLITATGQRVTLRCSPRSGDLSVYWYQQSLDQGLQFLIQYYNGEERAKGNILERFSAQQFPDLHSELNLSSLELGDSALYFCASPMLKPVDEQYFGPGTRLTVT.

Comments on this clone: Other DNA sequences in the same sample also yield this CDR3. The chain couples TRBV6-6 to TRBJ2-7; 9 positions match TRBD1. CDR3 size: 13 residues. Germline V gives CDR1 MNHNY, CDR2 SVGAGI (reference sequence). With 6 bases clipped from V and 6 bases from J, the junction kept 6 bases outside the gene matches. CDR3 in DNA: TGTGCCAGCAGCCCGACGGACAGGGGCGAGCAGTACTTC. Residues: CASSPTDRGEQYF.

The CDR3 loop is CASSQPGSYEQYV. CDR3 coding DNA: TGTGCCAGCAGCCAGCCTGGATCCTACGAGCAGTACGTC. The J gene is TRBJ2-7, the V gene TRBV6-6; D uncertain. Looked up from germline, CDR1 is MNHNY and CDR2 is SVGAGI (reference sequence). V lost 6 bases to trimming and J lost 1 base, with 10 bases between them. The CDR3 is 13 residues long.

The chain is built from TRBV27 and TRBJ2-7, with 9 bases that match TRBD1. Germline trimming cut 4 bases from V and 1 base from J; bases unmatched to any gene: 14. This CDR3 is built from 18 residues. Germline-derived CDR1 and CDR2 are MNHEY and SMNVEV (reference sequence). The CDR3: CASSSEDRGGLSSYEQYV. CDR3 DNA: TGTGCCAGCAGTTCCGAAGACAGGGGGGGGTTATCGTCCTACGAGCAGTACGTC.

V gene TRBV2 combines with J gene TRBJ2-6, with 8 bases lining up with TRBD1. The CDR3 runs to 15 residues. Trimming at V came to 7 bases and at J to 2 bases, leaving 4 bases not matched to a gene. Germline CDR1 is SNHLY and CDR2 is FYNNEI. The CDR3, as DNA: TGTGCCAGCACCCTGGACAGGGCTGGGGCCAACGTCCTGACTTTC. This codes for CASTLDRAGANVLTF. The whole variable domain, filled in from reference TRBV2 and TRBJ2-6, reads EPEVTQTPSHQVTQMGQEVILRCVPISNHLYFYWYRQILGQKVEFLVSFYNNEISEKSEIFDDQFSVERPDGSNFTLKIRSTKLEDSAMYFCASTLDRAGANVLTFGAGSRLTVL.

The chain links TRBV28 to TRBJ1-3; perhaps TRBD1 as D (6 bases). The germline V gene has CDR1 MDHEN and CDR2 SYDVKM. V gave up 3 bases and J gave up 0 bases, with 15 bases separating them. CDR3 length: 17 amino acids. CDR3 loop: CASSFGGSRHSGNTIYF. CDR3 DNA: TGTGCCAGCAGTTTTGGGGGCAGCCGACACTCTGGAAACACCATATATTTT.

The CDR3, as DNA: TGTGCCAGCAGCTCCCTTGAGGAGACCCAGTACTTC. This translates into CASSSLEETQYF. The chain is built from TRBV5-6 and TRBJ2-5; D gene ambiguous. The CDR3 consists of 12 residues. The germline V gene encodes CDR1 SGHDT and CDR2 YYEEEE. V lost 3 bases and J lost 5, with 8 bases in between.

This clone was observed once. V gene TRBV30 combines with J gene TRBJ2-7; D unclear. The germline V and J ends were trimmed by 1 base and 5 bases, with 9 bases remaining between them. Germline V gene data show CDR1 as GTSNPN and CDR2 as SVGIG (reference sequence). The CDR3 length is 12 residues. The DNA of the CDR3 is TGTGCCTGGAGTGCCGGGTCCAACGAGCAGTACTTC. Its protein is CAWSAGSNEQYF.

This sequence joins TRBV5-1 and TRBJ2-3, with 8 bases lining up with TRBD2. CDR1 and CDR2 from the germline V gene are SGHRS and YFSETQ. The CDR3 consists of 16 residues. V dropped 0 bases and J dropped 1; count of bases not matched to a gene: 4. The CDR3 reads CASSLGYSGGTDTQYF. CDR3 coding DNA: TGCGCCAGCAGCTTGGGGTATAGCGGGGGCACAGATACGCAGTATTTT.

Only one count was recorded for this clone. This chain links TRBV11-3 with TRBJ2-7, with D unclear. The CDR3 runs 13 residues. Trimming removed 1 base at V and 4 bases at J, with 8 bases between. Germline CDR1 reads SGHNT; CDR2 reads YENEEA. The CDR3 nucleotides read TGTGCCAGCAGCTTAGTGGGCGGATACGAGCAGTACTTC. Protein sequence: CASSLVGGYEQYF.

CDR3 sequence: CASSLDGSDAYGYTF. The CDR3 nucleotides read TGTGCCAGCAGCTTAGACGGGTCTGACGCCTATGGCTACACCTTC. The chain has TRBV7-2 and TRBJ1-2; D remains unclear. CDR3 length equals 15 residues. Deletions cut 1 base from V and 4 bases from J, with 13 bases between. Germline lookup yields CDR1 SGHTA and CDR2 FQGNSA.

The J gene is TRBJ1-4, the V gene TRBV6-5; 7 nucleotides line up with TRBD1. The germline V gene encodes CDR1 MNHEY and CDR2 SVGAGI. The length of the CDR3 is 11 residues. Trimming removed 6 bases from V and 13 bases from J; junction bases left unmatched: 5. The CDR3 reads CASSKGQLLFF. CDR3 bases: TGTGCCAGCAGCAAGGGACAGCTACTGTTTTTT.

V gene TRBV27 combines with J gene TRBJ2-3; a weak D match, TRBD1 (6 bases). Germline CDR1 and CDR2: MNHEY and SMNVEV (reference sequence). CDR3 length: 14 amino acids. Trimming took 4 bases from V and 3 from J, leaving 11 bases between them. CDR3 DNA sequence: TGTGCCAGCAGTTCTAAGACAGGAACAGATACGCAGTATTTT. Translating gives CASSSKTGTDTQYF.

V gene TRBV29-1 combines with J gene TRBJ1-2, with D perhaps TRBD1 (5 bases). This CDR3 has 11 amino acids. V was clipped by 5 bases and J by 4 bases, with 8 bases between them. CDR1 SQVTM and CDR2 ANQGSEA come from the germline V gene. CDR3 residues: CSVSTAYGYTF. CDR3 coding DNA: TGCAGCGTTTCGACAGCCTATGGCTACACCTTC.

The chain carries TRBV6-1 and TRBJ1-1; D gene ambiguous. This CDR3 contains 12 residues. V gave up 3 bases and J gave up 4 bases, with 6 bases separating them. Germline values: CDR1 MNHNS, CDR2 SASEGT. Written as DNA, the CDR3 is TGTGCCAGCAGTGAGATGGGCACTGAAGCTTTCTTT. Protein: CASSEMGTEAFF.

The V call is TRBV11-3, the J call TRBJ2-5; 7 nucleotides agree with TRBD2. The V and J ends lost 1 base and 4 bases, in that order; junction bases with no gene match: 6. CDR1 SGHNT and CDR2 YENEEA come from the germline V gene. The CDR3 spans 15 residues. As DNA, the CDR3 is TGTGCCAGCAGCTTAGGACTAGCAAAAAGAGAGACCCAGTACTTC. This gives the protein CASSLGLAKRETQYF.

The chain carries TRBV2 and TRBJ2-3; 8 bases fit TRBD2. V gave up 7 bases and J gave up 4 bases; unmatched junction bases: 10. Germline CDR1 SNHLY, CDR2 FYNNEI. The CDR3 spans 15 residues. CDR3 loop: CASNRDGGDSDTQYF. The DNA of the CDR3 is TGTGCCAGCAACAGGGACGGGGGGGATTCAGATACGCAGTATTTT.

This clone was seen a handful of times. CDR3 sequence: CASSLLVYEQYF. CDR3 sequence (DNA): TGTGCCAGCAGCTTACTAGTTTACGAGCAGTACTTC. J is TRBJ2-7 and V is TRBV11-2; D unresolved. Germline V gene sequence: CDR1 SGHAT, CDR2 FQNNGV. V shed 2 bases and J shed 4 bases, with 6 bases lying between them. The CDR3 spans 12 residues.

The rearrangement joins TRBV6-5 to TRBJ1-2, with D perhaps TRBD1 (5 bases). Trimming pared 2 bases from V and 4 bases from J, leaving 17 bases between. The CDR3 is 16 residues long. The germline gives CDR1 MNHEY, CDR2 SVGAGI. CDR3: CASSYHRSHFAYGYTF. CDR3 DNA sequence: TGTGCCAGCAGTTACCACAGGTCGCACTTTGCCTATGGCTACACCTTC.

The chain joins TRBV18 to TRBJ1-3; D call uncertain. Germline assignment: CDR1 KGHSH and CDR2 LQKENI. V shed 4 bases and J shed 0 bases, with 10 bases lying between them. This CDR3 has 15 amino acids. DNA for the CDR3: TGTGCCAGCTCACTTCAGGATATCTCTGGAAACACCATATATTTT. Its protein is CASSLQDISGNTIYF. The full variable domain, in which reference TRBV18 and TRBJ1-3 provide the parts outside the CDR3, is NAGVMQNPRHLVRRRGQEARLRCSPMKGHSHVYWYRQLPEEGLKFMVYLQKENIIDESGMPKERFSAEFPKEGPSILRIQQVVRGDSAAYFCASSLQDISGNTIYFGEGSWLTVV.

The V and J genes are TRBV9 and TRBJ1-2; weak D call: TRBD1 (6 bases). V was clipped by 4 bases and J by 2 bases, with 9 bases between them. CDR3 length equals 13 residues. Per germline, CDR1 SGDLS and CDR2 YYNGEE. CDR3 residues: CASSRRGNYGYTF. The DNA of the CDR3 is TGTGCCAGCAGCCGGAGGGGGAACTATGGCTACACCTTC.